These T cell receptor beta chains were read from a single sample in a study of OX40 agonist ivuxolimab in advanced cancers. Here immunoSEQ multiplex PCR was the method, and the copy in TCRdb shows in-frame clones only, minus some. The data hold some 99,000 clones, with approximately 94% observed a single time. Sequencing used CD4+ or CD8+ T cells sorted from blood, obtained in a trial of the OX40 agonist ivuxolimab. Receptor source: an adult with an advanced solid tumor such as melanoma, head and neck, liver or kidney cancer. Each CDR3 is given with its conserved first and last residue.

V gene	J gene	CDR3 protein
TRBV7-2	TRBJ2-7	CASSIAGTGGYEQYF
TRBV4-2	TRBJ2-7	CASSQDPSGDYEQYF
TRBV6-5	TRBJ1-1	CASSGPAGRTEAFF
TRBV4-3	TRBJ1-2	CASSPNDRGRPNYGYTF
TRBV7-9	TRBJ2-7	CASSIYRETLYEQYF
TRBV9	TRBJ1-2	CASSARTGTINYGYTF
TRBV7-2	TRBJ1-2	CASSLRQVVAPSYGYTF
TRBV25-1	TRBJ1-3	CASSDRRAAGNTIYF
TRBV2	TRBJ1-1	CASSELWGLAAFF
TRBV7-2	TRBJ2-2	CASSLDLVANTGELFF
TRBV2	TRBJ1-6	CASSYAEGSPLHF
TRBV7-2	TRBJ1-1	CASSLGGSPEAFF
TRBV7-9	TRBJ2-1	CASRKNLGPGSTYNEQFF
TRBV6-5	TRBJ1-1	CASTRQNLAEAFF
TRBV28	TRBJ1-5	CASSLPGRGNQPQHF
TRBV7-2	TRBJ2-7	CASSFGGKSYEQYF
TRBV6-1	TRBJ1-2	CASSGDRGRVYGYTF
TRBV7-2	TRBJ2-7	CASSLGGSSGGEQYF
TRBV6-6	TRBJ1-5	CAISDGFNQPQHF
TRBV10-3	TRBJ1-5	CAISERGQGNQPQHF
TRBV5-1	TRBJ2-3	CASSFPSGSGTDTQYF
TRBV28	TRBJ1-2	CASSLAGVLGYTF
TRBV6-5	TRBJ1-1	CASSSGHKVEAFF
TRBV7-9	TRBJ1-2	CASSLGSWSLQGLGYTF
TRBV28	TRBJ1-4	CASNSMGLDSEKLFF
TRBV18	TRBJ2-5	CASSPGQAETQYF
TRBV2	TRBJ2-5	CASSPLTSGQETQYF
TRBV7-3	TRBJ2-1	CASSLYSGPYNEQFF
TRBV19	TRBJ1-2	CASIPRDRSYGYTF
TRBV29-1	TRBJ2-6	CSVLEGTGANVLTF
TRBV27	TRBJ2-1	CASSSDRVPEQFF
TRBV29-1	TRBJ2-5	CSVVGRGGEETQYF
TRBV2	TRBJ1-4	CASSDPARGNEKLFF
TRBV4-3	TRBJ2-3	CASSQVDGTDTQYF
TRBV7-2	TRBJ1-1	CASSLGPGGDAEAFF
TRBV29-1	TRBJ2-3	CSGTGTALDPSTDTQYF
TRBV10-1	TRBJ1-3	CASSAGTSGNTIYF
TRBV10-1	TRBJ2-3	CASPLGTASTDTQYF
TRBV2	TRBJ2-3	CASSTLASTQYF
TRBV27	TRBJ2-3	CASSFSPDSTDTQYF
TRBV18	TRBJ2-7	CASSPPTLSEQYF
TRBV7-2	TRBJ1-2	CASSREGGNYGYTF
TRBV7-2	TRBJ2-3	CASSPAPTGDTQYF
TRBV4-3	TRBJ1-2	CASSRAGEGYGYTF